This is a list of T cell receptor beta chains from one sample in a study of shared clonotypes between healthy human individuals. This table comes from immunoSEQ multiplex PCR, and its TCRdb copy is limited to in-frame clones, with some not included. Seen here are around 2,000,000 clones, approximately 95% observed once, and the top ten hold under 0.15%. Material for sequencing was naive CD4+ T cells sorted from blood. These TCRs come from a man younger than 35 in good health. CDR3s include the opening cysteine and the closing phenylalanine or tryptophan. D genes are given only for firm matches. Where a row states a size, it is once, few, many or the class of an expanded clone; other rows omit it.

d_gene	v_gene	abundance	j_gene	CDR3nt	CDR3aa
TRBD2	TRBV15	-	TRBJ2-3	TGTGCCACCAGCAGAGGGACTAGCGGGACCACAGATACGCAGTATTTT	CATSRGTSGTTDTQYF
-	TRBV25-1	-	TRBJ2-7	TGTGCCAGCAGTGAATATCGGGCAGGGCTCAAGGACGAGCAGTACTTC	CASSEYRAGLKDEQYF
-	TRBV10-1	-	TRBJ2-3	TGCGCCAGCAGTGACGGGGGAGGTCCCACAGATACGCAGTATTTT	CASSDGGGPTDTQYF
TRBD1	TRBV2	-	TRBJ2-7	TGTGCCAGCAGTCGAAACAGGGGGCCTTCCTACGAGCAGTACTTC	CASSRNRGPSYEQYF
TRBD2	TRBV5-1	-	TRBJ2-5	TGCGCCAGCACACTAGCGGGAAACCAAGAGACCCAGTACTTC	CASTLAGNQETQYF
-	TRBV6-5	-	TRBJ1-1	TGTGCCAGCAGCCCAGGGAGCACTGAAGCTTTCTTT	CASSPGSTEAFF
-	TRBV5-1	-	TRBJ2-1	TGCGCCAGCAGCTTCGGGGGAGTGGGTACGATCAATGAGCAGTTCTTC	CASSFGGVGTINEQFF
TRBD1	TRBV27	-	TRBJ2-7	TGTGCCAGCAGTTTATCCTCGGGACAGAAGCTCTACGAGCAGTACTTC	CASSLSSGQKLYEQYF
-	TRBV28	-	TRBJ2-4	TGTGCCAGCAGTTTACCGGGACCTCAGGTCAAAAACATTCAGTACTTC	CASSLPGPQVKNIQYF
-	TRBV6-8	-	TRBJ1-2	TGTGCCAGCAGTTACTCGAACAGGGATGGCTACACCTTC	CASSYSNRDGYTF
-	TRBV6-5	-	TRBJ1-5	TGTGCCAGCAGTCTGAGAAGGGATCAGCCCCAGCATTTT	CASSLRRDQPQHF
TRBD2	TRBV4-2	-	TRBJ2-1	TGTGCCAGCAGCTTGGCGGGGGGCTCCTACAATGAGCAGTTCTTC	CASSLAGGSYNEQFF
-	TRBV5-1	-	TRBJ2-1	TGCGCCAGCAGCGGTGGGGGTTACAATGAGCAGTTCTTC	CASSGGGYNEQFF
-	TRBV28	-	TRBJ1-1	TGTGCCAGCAGCTTAGGGTGGAGGGGATTGAACACTGAAGCTTTCTTT	CASSLGWRGLNTEAFF
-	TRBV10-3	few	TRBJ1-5	TGTGCCATCACCGACGACCCCAATCAGCCCCAGCATTTT	CAITDDPNQPQHF